This entry concerns a single TCR beta chain. No antigen is known for it. Per-nucleotide qualities are absent, and no much larger clonotype sits a single base away. The data originate from a study of blood T cell repertoires in COVID-19 (TCRdb year 2020). In the study overall: Samples from collaborators originated in the United States, Italy and Spain and spanned both the acute and convalescent phases of COVID-19. The dataset comprised deeply sampled blood TCRbeta repertoires from subjects exposed to, actively infected with, or recovered from COVID-19. The samples were drawn from the first 160 participants of the ongoing ImmuneRACE study and from 1,200 or so subjects provided by 6 global collaborators. Where available, HLA class I and class II types were taken from metadata supplied by the sample provider and were not determined by assay-based typing. The prospective study material was composed of cDNA or gDNA derived from T cells, B-cell-depleted T cells, or PBMCs. The repertoires were released in a freely available public database intended as a resource for research on the immune response to SARS-CoV-2. Nearly every sample came with metadata listing a de-identified subject ID, COVID-19 status, age in years and sex. On the study overall, not on this receptor specifically: Clinical and demographic metadata were provided uncurated, with the amount varying by source and participant.

The collaborating institutions used their own protocols to collect whole blood in K2EDTA tubes. For TCRbeta analysis, collaborators shipped samples as frozen whole blood, isolated PBMCs, or DNA extracted from either of those sample types. TCRbeta CDR3 regions were amplified from genomic DNA using the immunoSEQ Assay, a bias-controlled multiplex PCR. In the paper's pipeline: Within the assay, amplification of reference gene primers was used to estimate how many nucleated cells each sample contained. Sequence reads were collapsed and filtered to measure the absolute abundance of every unique TCRbeta CDR3 rearrangement. For each sample, productive Simpson clonality was calculated as the square root of Simpson's diversity index over productive rearrangements. Sourced from immuneACCESS, this table was stored by TCRdb with only in-frame sequences that have V and J called. A share of the clones is absent; for the studies checked, an unresolved V gene accounts for under half, and the remainder has no known explanation. V, J and clone size were drawn from that table, and D and trimming were deduced from the DNA. Across this sample there are approximately 300,000 clones, with around four fifths seen only once. The ten largest clones represent roughly 1.1% of the sample.

CDR1 SGHRS and CDR2 YFSETQ are derived from the germline V gene. The germline V end is reduced by 4 bases and the J end by 10 bases; junction bases left unmatched: 13. The CDR3 covers 15 residues, taking in both the cysteine and the phenylalanine. Only the CDR3 DNA is retained, 45 bases long and in frame from the first base. The chain links TRBV5-1 with TRBJ2-2, with 7 central nucleotides matching TRBD1. Sequenced material: peripheral blood. This sequence originates from a woman aged 45-65 years with acute or convalescent COVID-19. The DNA sequence follows: TGCGCCAGCAGCGCCCATCCTACAGGGGTTGAGGAGCTGTTTTTT. Translation gives CASSAHPTGVEELFF.